This T cell receptor (beta chain) was captured by sequencing in a study of CD8+ T cells in alopecia areata. Study findings and constraints: The study also sequences resident alphabeta T cells of normal skin in scalp samples. Between patients, shared TCR sequences were less clear than in mice. This was possibly due in part to HLA diversity in the patient population. Compared with normal scalp, lesional scalp had higher clonality and more expanded CD8+ clones. Under tofacitinib, fewer expanded CD8+ clones appeared among the top 100 scalp clones.

Remarks on this clone: Antigen specificity is unknown.

Trimming removed 3 bases at V and 8 bases at J, with 4 bases between. The CDR3 is 10 residues long. Germline values: CDR1 MNHNS, CDR2 SASEGT. Extracted RNA was reverse transcribed into cDNA, the sequencing template. Some clones are missing from TCRdb's copy, which holds only in-frame ones; the method was immunoSEQ multiplex PCR. This sample yields approximately 170,000 clones, of which approximately 57% are seen a single time; about 14% belongs to the top ten. Treatment given: oral pan-JAK inhibitor, 5-10 mg twice daily. The rearrangement joins TRBV6-1 to TRBJ1-2; unclear D gene. Sequencing was performed on CD4+ T cells sorted from blood, taken at week 24, from a patient treated with tofacitinib. The receptor's source is a human donor with alopecia areata. In DNA form, the CDR3 reads TGTGCCAGCAGTGAGCGGGGCTACACCTTC. Amino acids: CASSERGYTF.